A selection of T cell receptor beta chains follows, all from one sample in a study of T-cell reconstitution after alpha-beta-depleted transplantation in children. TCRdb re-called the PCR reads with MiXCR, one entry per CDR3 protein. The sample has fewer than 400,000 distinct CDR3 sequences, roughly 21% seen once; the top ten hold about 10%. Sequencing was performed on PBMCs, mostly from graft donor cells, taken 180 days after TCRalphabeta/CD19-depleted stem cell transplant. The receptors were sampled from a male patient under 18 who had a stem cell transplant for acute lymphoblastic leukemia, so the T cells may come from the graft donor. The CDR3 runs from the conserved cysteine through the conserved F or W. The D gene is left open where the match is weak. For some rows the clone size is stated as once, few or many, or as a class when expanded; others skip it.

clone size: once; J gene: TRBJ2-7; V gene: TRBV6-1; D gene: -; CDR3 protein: CASRRRGPRLEQYF; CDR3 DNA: TGTGCCAGCAGGAGGAGGGGACCGAGACTGGAGCAGTACTTC
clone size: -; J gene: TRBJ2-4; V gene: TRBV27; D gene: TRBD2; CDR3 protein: CASSLGPGRSGIQYF; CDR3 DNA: TGTGCCAGCAGTTTAGGTCCCGGGAGGTCCGGCATTCAGTACTTC
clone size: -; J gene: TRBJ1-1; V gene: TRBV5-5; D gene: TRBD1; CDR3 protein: CASSLARGINTEAFF; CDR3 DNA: TGTGCCAGCAGCTTGGCCAGGGGGATCAACACTGAAGCTTTCTTT
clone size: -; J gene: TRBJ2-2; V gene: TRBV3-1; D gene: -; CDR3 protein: CASSQPDTVGLFF; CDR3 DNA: TGTGCCAGCAGCCAGCCGGACACGGTGGGGCTGTTTTTT
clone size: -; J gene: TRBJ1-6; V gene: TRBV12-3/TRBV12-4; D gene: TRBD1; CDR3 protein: CASSQGQGNSPLHF; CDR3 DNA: TGTGCCAGCAGTCAGGGACAGGGGAATTCACCCCTCCACTTT
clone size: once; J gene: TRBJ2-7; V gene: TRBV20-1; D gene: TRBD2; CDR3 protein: CSARGEGYEQYF; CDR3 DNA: TGCAGTGCTAGGGGGGAGGGTTACGAGCAGTACTTC
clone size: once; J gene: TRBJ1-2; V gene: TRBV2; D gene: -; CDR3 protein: CASQSRRTVLPLPGPVVGYTF; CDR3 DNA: TGTGCCAGCCAATCCCGGAGGACAGTCCTCCCTCTACCGGGTCCCGTCGTGGGCTACACCTTC
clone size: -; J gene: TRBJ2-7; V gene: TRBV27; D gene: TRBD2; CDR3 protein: CASSLGASGRANEQYF; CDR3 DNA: TGTGCCAGCAGTTTAGGTGCTAGCGGGAGGGCCAACGAGCAGTACTTC
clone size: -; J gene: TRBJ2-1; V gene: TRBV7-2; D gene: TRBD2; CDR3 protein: CASSGTRSYNEQFF; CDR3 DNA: TGTGCCAGCAGCGGGACTAGGTCCTACAATGAGCAGTTCTTC
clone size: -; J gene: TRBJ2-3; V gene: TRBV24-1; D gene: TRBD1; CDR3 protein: CATSDGTGSFRYF; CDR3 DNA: TGTGCCACCAGTGACGGGACAGGGTCCTTCAGGTATTTT
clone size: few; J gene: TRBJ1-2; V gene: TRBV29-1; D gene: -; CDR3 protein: CSVWTANYGYTF; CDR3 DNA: TGCAGCGTGTGGACTGCTAACTATGGCTACACCTTC
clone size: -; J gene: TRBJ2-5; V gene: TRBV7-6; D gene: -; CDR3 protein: CASSRSEETQYF; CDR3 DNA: TGTGCCAGCAGCCGTTCCGAAGAGACCCAGTACTTC
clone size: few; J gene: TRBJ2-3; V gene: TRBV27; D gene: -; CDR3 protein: CASSLLSSDTQYF; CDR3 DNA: TGTGCCAGCAGTTTATTGAGTTCGGATACGCAGTATTTT
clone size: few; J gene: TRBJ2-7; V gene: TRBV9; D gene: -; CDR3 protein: CASSAPGYEQYF; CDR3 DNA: TGTGCCAGCAGCGCCCCGGGATACGAGCAGTACTTC
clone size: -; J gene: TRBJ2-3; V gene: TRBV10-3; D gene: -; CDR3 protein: CAISENGRATDTQYF; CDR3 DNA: TGTGCCATCAGTGAAAACGGGAGAGCCACAGATACGCAGTATTTT
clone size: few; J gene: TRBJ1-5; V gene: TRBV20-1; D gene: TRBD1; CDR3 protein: CSARWTGDSNQPQHF; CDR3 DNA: TGCAGTGCTAGATGGACAGGCGATAGCAATCAGCCCCAGCATTTT
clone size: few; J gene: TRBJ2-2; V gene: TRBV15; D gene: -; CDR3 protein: CATSREEGPGELFF; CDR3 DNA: TGTGCCACCAGCAGAGAAGAGGGTCCCGGGGAGCTGTTTTTT
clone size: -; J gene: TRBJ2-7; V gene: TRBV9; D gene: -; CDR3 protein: CASNSGPDEQYF; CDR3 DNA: TGTGCCAGCAACAGCGGGCCTGACGAGCAGTACTTC
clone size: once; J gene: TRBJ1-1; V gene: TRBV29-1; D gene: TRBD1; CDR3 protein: CSVVGTGLNTEAFF; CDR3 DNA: TGCAGCGTTGTTGGGACAGGTTTGAACACTGAAGCTTTCTTT
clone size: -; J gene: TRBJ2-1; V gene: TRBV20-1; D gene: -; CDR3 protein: CSASVDYSPSRSYNEQFF; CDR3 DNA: TGCAGTGCTAGCGTCGACTACTCCCCCTCACGCTCCTACAATGAGCAGTTCTTC
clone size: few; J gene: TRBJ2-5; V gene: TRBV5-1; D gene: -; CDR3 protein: CASSGSPSQETQYF; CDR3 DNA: TGCGCCAGCAGCGGTTCACCTTCACAAGAGACCCAGTACTTC
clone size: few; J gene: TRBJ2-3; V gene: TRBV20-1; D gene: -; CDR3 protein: CSARLGYWADTQYF; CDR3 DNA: TGCAGTGCTAGGCTAGGCTATTGGGCAGATACGCAGTATTTT
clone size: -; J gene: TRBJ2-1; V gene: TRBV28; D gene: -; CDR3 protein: CASQQGELIHEQFF; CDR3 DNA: TGTGCCAGCCAGCAGGGAGAGCTGATTCATGAGCAGTTCTTC
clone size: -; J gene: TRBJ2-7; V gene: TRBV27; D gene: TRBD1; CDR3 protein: CASSYGTGVGEQYF; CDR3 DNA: TGTGCCAGCAGCTACGGGACAGGGGTAGGCGAGCAGTACTTC
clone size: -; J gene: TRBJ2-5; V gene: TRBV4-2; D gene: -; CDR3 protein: CASSGEGYQETQYF; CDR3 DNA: TGTGCCAGCAGCGGAGAGGGGTATCAAGAGACCCAGTACTTC
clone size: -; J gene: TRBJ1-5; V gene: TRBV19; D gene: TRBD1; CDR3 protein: CASSPPGGWVNQPQHF; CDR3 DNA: TGTGCCAGTAGTCCTCCAGGGGGCTGGGTCAATCAGCCCCAGCATTTT
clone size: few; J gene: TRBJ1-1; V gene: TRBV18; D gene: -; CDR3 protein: CASSPRGSGTEAFF; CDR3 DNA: TGTGCCAGCTCACCACGGGGGTCGGGCACTGAAGCTTTCTTT
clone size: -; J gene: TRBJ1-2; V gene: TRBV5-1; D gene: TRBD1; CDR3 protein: CASSPTRGQGDDGYTF; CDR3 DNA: TGCGCCAGCAGCCCGACACGGGGACAGGGGGACGATGGCTACACCTTC
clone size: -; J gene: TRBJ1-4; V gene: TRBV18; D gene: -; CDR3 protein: CASSPPPRPNEKLFF; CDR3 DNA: TGTGCCAGCTCACCACCTCCCAGACCTAATGAAAAACTGTTTTTT
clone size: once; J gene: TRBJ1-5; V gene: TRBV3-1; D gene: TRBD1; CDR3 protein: CASSSGQGRNQPQHF; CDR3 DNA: TGTGCCAGCAGCTCGGGACAGGGGAGAAATCAGCCCCAGCATTTT
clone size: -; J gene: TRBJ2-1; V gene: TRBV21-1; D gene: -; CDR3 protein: CASLKGRRDRRYNEQFF; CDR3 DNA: TGTGCCAGCCTGAAAGGTCGCCGGGACAGGCGCTACAATGAGCAGTTCTTC
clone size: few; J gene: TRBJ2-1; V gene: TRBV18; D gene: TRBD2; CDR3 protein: CASSPGLAGGPTYNEQFF; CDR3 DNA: TGTGCCAGCTCACCGGGACTAGCGGGAGGGCCCACTTACAATGAGCAGTTCTTC
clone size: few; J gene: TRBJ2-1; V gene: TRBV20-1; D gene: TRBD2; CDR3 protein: CSARDPLSGRVRHEQFF; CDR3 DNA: TGCAGTGCTAGAGATCCCTTGAGCGGGAGGGTTAGGCATGAGCAGTTCTTC
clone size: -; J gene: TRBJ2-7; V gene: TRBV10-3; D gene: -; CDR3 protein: CAISDPRAVTSIRRYEQYF; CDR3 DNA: TGTGCCATCAGTGACCCCAGAGCCGTTACCTCCATTCGAAGGTACGAGCAGTACTTC
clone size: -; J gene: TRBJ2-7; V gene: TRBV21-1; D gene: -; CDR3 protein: CASSLIRSGLAVLAGNEQYF; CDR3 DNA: TGTGCCAGCAGCCTTATCCGATCGGGACTAGCGGTTCTAGCAGGGAACGAGCAGTACTTC
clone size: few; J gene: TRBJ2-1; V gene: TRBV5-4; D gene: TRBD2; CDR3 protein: CASSLGLAGGVISYNEQFF; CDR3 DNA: TGTGCCAGCAGCTTGGGACTAGCGGGAGGGGTCATCTCCTACAATGAGCAGTTCTTC